This entry lists 27 T cell receptor beta chains sequenced from one sample in a study of T cells expressing NK-cell markers. After re-calling the 5' RACE reads, TCRdb lists one entry per CDR3 protein, DNA absent. Recorded for this sample: under 600,000 distinct CDR3 sequences. The sample comprised blood T cells: a sorted CD56 or NKG2C T cell subset, CD4+ or CD8+ T cells, or bulk PBMC T cells (not recorded which). These TCRs come from a woman aged 50 to 60 in good health.

The chain links TRBV6-5 to TRBJ1-3; TCRdb indicates TRBD1, and absent DNA this call remains unverified. CDR1 is MNHEY, CDR2 SVGAGI, per germline. This CDR3 comprises 16 residues. The CDR3: CASSLNGILTGNTIYF.

This chain joins TRBV11-1 and TRBJ2-1; the TCRdb call, TRBD1, lacks DNA for checking. This CDR3 has 12 amino acids. Germline V gene lookup returns CDR1 SGHAT and CDR2 FQDESV (reference sequence). This CDR3 is CASSLPGDKQFF.

V usage is TRBV6-1 and J usage is TRBJ2-7. Germline V gene lookup returns CDR1 MNHNS and CDR2 SASEGT. The CDR3 totals 11 residues. The CDR3 here is CATLGPYEQYF.

The V and J genes are TRBV5-6 and TRBJ1-2; the D call from TCRdb, TRBD1, cannot be confirmed without DNA. CDR1 SGHDT and CDR2 YYEEEE come from the germline V gene. The CDR3 loop spans 16 amino acids. The CDR3 protein is CASSSPGTATNYGYTF.

The gene calls are TRBV2 and TRBJ1-5; no DNA is available, so the TRBD1 call from TCRdb remains unchecked. Germline lookup yields CDR1 SNHLY and CDR2 FYNNEI. This CDR3 is built from 15 residues. The CDR3 spells CASSDRTGRNQPQHF.

The chain recombines TRBV12-3 or TRBV12-4 with TRBJ2-1; the TRBD1 assignment by TCRdb is unverifiable without DNA. The length of the CDR3 is 15 residues. The CDR3 loop is CASSFLGRIYNEQFF.

J is TRBJ2-1 and V is TRBV11-2; the TCRdb D gene call, TRBD2, has no DNA to confirm it. The length of the CDR3 is 14 residues. Per the germline V gene, CDR1 is SGHAT and CDR2 is FQNNGV. The CDR3 spells CASERSGGNNEQFF.

The chain carries TRBV7-8 and TRBJ1-1. Germline-derived CDR1 and CDR2 are SGHVS and FQNEAQ. The CDR3 sequence is 14 residues long. This CDR3 reads CASSLAIDVGGAFF.

The rearrangement uses TRBV25-1 and TRBJ1-1; TCRdb's assignment of TRBD1 cannot be checked, as there is no DNA. The CDR3 extends over 13 amino acids. CDR1 is MGHDK and CDR2 is SYGVNS in the germline V gene. The CDR3 here is CASRGLGHTEAFF.

J is TRBJ2-2 and V is TRBV5-4; with no DNA, the TCRdb D assignment of TRBD1 cannot be verified. CDR1 SGHNT and CDR2 YYREEE come from the germline V gene (reference sequence). The CDR3 spans 16 residues. The CDR3 reads CASSWTTGPGTGELFF.

CDR3 sequence: CASSQVGGLTSTDTQYF. This chain joins TRBV4-2 and TRBJ2-3; TCRdb calls TRBD1, which cannot be checked without DNA. In germline, CDR1 is LGHNA, CDR2 YNFKEQ. The CDR3 has 17 residues.

Here the CDR3 reads CASSDQTAVYEQFF. The rearrangement uses TRBV19 and TRBJ2-1; the D gene TCRdb calls, TRBD2, cannot be checked with no DNA. Germline V gene sequence: CDR1 LNHDA, CDR2 SQIVND (reference sequence). The CDR3 covers 14 residues. Full variable domain (missing parts from reference TRBV19 and TRBJ2-1): DGGITQSPKYLFRKEGQNVTLSCEQNLNHDAMYWYRQDPGQGLRLIYYSQIVNDFQKGDIAEGYSVSREKKESFPLTVTSAQKNPTAFYLCASSDQTAVYEQFFGPGTRLTVL.

The chain uses TRBV15 and TRBJ2-3; TCRdb returns TRBD2, unconfirmable since there is no DNA. In germline, CDR1 is LNHNV, CDR2 YYDKDF (reference sequence). The CDR3 extends over 15 amino acids. The CDR3: CATSRVAGGTDTQYF.

This chain joins TRBV7-9 and TRBJ2-1; TCRdb picks TRBD2, but there is no DNA to check that call. The germline V gene has CDR1 SEHNR and CDR2 FQNEAQ (reference sequence). CDR3 length: 11 amino acids. CDR3 in amino acids: CAITTGGPLFF.

The chain couples TRBV20-1 to TRBJ2-3; TCRdb designates TRBD2, a call that cannot be tested without DNA. CDR1 DFQATT and CDR2 SNEGSKA come from the germline V gene (reference sequence). CDR3 length equals 12 residues. This CDR3 reads CSARVAADTQYF.

The J gene is TRBJ2-5, the V gene TRBV7-2; without DNA, the TCRdb call of TRBD1 cannot be checked. The CDR3 runs 15 residues. Germline CDR1 is SGHTA and CDR2 is FQGNSA. CDR3 sequence: CASSGRQGLRETQYF.

The J gene is TRBJ2-1, the V gene TRBV7-9; there is no DNA to check the TCRdb D call of TRBD1. Germline values: CDR1 SEHNR, CDR2 FQNEAQ (reference sequence). This CDR3 comprises 15 residues. CDR3 loop: CASSAWTGEFGEQFF.

J is TRBJ2-5 and V is TRBV5-1; TCRdb selects TRBD1, and the lack of DNA leaves this call unchecked. Germline loops: CDR1 SGHRS, CDR2 YFSETQ. CDR3 length equals 14 residues. This chain's CDR3 is CASRGTGPGETQYF.

The chain couples TRBV7-9 to TRBJ2-1; TCRdb calls TRBD1, which cannot be checked without DNA. The V gene's germline CDR1 is SEHNR and CDR2 FQNEAQ (reference sequence). This CDR3 has 15 amino acids. The CDR3 region is CASSFPGPRNNEQFF. Full variable domain (missing parts from reference TRBV7-9 and TRBJ2-1): DTGVSQNPRHKITKRGQNVTFRCDPISEHNRLYWYRQTLGQGPEFLTYFQNEAQLEKSRLLSDRFSAERPKGSFSTLEIQRTEQGDSAMYLCASSFPGPRNNEQFFGPGTRLTVL.

The J gene is TRBJ1-4, the V gene TRBV27; TCRdb's assignment of TRBD1 cannot be checked, as there is no DNA. The CDR3 runs 13 residues. Per germline, CDR1 MNHEY and CDR2 SMNVEV (reference sequence). The CDR3 loop is CATKQGDRGKLFF.

The chain has TRBV6-5 and TRBJ2-7; the TCRdb D gene call, TRBD1, has no DNA to confirm it. The CDR3 is 18 amino acids. Germline CDR1 and CDR2: MNHEY and SVGAGI. Here the CDR3 reads CASSYSISRGGGMGEQYF.

The chain's CDR3 is CASRTGTGLIGELFF. This chain uses TRBV9 with TRBJ2-2; TCRdb calls TRBD1, which cannot be checked without DNA. There are 15 residues in the CDR3. Per germline, CDR1 SGDLS and CDR2 YYNGEE. Together with reference TRBV9 and TRBJ2-2, the CDR3 gives the full variable domain: DSGVTQTPKHLITATGQRVTLRCSPRSGDLSVYWYQQSLDQGLQFLIQYYNGEERAKGNILERFSAQQFPDLHSELNLSSLELGDSALYFCASRTGTGLIGELFFGEGSRLTVL.

The V gene is TRBV7-6, the J gene TRBJ2-7; lacking DNA, the TRBD2 call made by TCRdb goes unchecked. In germline, CDR1 is SGHVS, CDR2 FNYEAQ. There are 17 residues in the CDR3. The chain's CDR3 is CASSLASTSGVNYEQYF.

V and J are TRBV5-1 and TRBJ2-1; TCRdb selects TRBD2, and the lack of DNA leaves this call unchecked. CDR1 SGHRS and CDR2 YFSETQ come from the germline V gene. The CDR3 loop spans 15 amino acids. The CDR3 protein is CASTELAEAYNEQFF.

The V call is TRBV20-1, the J call TRBJ2-1; TCRdb lists TRBD2, though no DNA is available to test this call. The CDR3 spans 14 residues. Per germline, CDR1 DFQATT and CDR2 SNEGSKA (reference sequence). This chain's CDR3 is CSAHGPASYNEQFF.

This chain joins TRBV3-1 and TRBJ2-7; lacking DNA, the TRBD1 call made by TCRdb goes unchecked. The length of the CDR3 is 15 residues. CDR1 and CDR2 from the germline V gene are LGHDT and YNNKEL (reference sequence). The CDR3 is CASSPLTGQGYEQYF.

The chain joins TRBV12-3 or TRBV12-4 to TRBJ1-5; the D call from TCRdb, TRBD1, cannot be confirmed without DNA. This CDR3 has 14 amino acids. The CDR3 protein is CASSPQGRGQPQHF.